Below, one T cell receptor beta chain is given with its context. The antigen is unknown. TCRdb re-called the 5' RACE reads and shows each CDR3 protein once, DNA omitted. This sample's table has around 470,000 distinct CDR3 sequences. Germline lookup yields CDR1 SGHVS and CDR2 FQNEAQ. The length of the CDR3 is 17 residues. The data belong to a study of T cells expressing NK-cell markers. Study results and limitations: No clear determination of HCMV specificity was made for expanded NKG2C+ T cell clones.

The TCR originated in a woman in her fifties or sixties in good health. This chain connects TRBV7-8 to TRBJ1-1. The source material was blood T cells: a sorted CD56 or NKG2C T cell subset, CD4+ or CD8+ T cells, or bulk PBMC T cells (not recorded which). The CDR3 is CASSNSGGMVGNTEAFF.